This T cell receptor (beta chain) was obtained from a study of T cell repertoires in ileal Crohn's disease. Adults with ileal or ileocolonic Crohn's disease and an indication for resection were eligible. The CDR3 spans 15 residues. V was clipped by 5 bases and J by 3 bases, with 15 bases between them. The germline V gene encodes CDR1 MNHEY and CDR2 SMNVEV (reference sequence). The table came from immunoSEQ multiplex PCR; TCRdb's copy has only in-frame clones and leaves some out. The sample consists of 4,000 to 5,000 clones, 78% of them appearing once. The sample comprised ileal tissue. The V gene is TRBV27, the J gene TRBJ2-3; maybe TRBD1 (7 bases). The sequence came from an adult with Crohn's disease. CDR3 sequence: CASSPQQGRTDTQYF. CDR3 DNA sequence: TGTGCCAGCAGTCCTCAACAGGGGAGGACAGATACGCAGTATTTT.